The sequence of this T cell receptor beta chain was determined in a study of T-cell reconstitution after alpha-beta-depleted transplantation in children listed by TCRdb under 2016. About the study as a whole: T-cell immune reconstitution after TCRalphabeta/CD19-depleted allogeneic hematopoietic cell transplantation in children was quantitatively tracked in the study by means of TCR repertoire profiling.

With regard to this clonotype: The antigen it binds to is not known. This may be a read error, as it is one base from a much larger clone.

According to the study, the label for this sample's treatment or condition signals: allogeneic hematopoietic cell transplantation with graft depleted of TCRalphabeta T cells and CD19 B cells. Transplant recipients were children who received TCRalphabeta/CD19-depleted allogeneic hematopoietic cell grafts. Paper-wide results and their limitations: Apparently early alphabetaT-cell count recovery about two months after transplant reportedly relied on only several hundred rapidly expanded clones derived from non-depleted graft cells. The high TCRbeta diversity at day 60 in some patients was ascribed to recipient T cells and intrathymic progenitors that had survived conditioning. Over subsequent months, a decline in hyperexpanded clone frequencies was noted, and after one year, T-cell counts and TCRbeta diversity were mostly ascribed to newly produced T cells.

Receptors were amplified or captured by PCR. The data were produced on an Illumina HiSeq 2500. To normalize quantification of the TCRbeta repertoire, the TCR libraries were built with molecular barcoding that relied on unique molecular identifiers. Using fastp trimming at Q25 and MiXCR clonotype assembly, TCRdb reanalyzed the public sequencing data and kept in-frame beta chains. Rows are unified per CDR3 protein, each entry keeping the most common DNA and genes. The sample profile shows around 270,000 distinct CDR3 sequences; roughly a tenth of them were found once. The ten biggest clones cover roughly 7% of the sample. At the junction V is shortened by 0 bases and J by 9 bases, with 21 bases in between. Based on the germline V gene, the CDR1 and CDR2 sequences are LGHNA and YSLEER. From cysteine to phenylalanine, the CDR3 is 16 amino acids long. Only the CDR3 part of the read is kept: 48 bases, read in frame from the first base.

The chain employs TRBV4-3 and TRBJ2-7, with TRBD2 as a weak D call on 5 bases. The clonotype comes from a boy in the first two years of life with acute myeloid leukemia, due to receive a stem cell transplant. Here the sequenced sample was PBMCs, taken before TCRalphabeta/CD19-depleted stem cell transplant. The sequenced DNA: TGCGCCAGCAGCCAAGATTCTCTAGTGGGTAGGAGCGGGCAGTACTTC. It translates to CASSQDSLVGRSGQYF.